These T cell receptor beta chains were read from a single sample in a study of T cell responses to AZD1222 COVID-19 vaccine. Libraries were prepared by immunoSEQ multiplex PCR; TCRdb keeps only in-frame clonotypes and omits some of them. This sample has 100,000 to 120,000 clones, with roughly nine tenths found just once. This specimen was peripheral blood, taken on day 0 of AZD1222 vaccination. Receptors originate from an adult in good health. CDR3s include the opening cysteine and the closing phenylalanine or tryptophan. The order of the fields is J gene, CDR3 length, clone size, D gene, V gene, CDR3 protein, CDR3 DNA. D genes are given only for firm matches. The size entry is marked missing in some rows and otherwise reads once, few, many or a size class.

j_call: TRBJ1-5
cdr3_length: 15
clone_size: NA
d_call: NA
v_call: TRBV9
cdr3_aa: CASSEGQVRGQPQHF
cdr3_nt: TGTGCCAGCAGCGAGGGACAAGTAAGGGGCCAGCCCCAGCATTTT

j_call: TRBJ1-2
cdr3_length: 15
clone_size: NA
d_call: TRBD1
v_call: TRBV4-2
cdr3_aa: CASSPGTAENYGYTF
cdr3_nt: TGTGCCAGCAGCCCCGGGACAGCAGAAAACTATGGCTACACCTTC

j_call: TRBJ2-7
cdr3_length: 16
clone_size: NA
d_call: TRBD2
v_call: TRBV4-1
cdr3_aa: CASSQFQREEPYEQYF
cdr3_nt: TGCGCCAGCAGCCAATTTCAGCGGGAGGAACCCTACGAGCAGTACTTC

j_call: TRBJ2-1
cdr3_length: 16
clone_size: NA
d_call: TRBD2
v_call: TRBV10-3
cdr3_aa: CAISESMAGDYNEQFF
cdr3_nt: TGTGCCATCAGTGAGTCGATGGCGGGGGACTACAATGAGCAGTTCTTC

j_call: TRBJ1-5
cdr3_length: 14
clone_size: NA
d_call: TRBD1
v_call: TRBV6-4
cdr3_aa: CASSDSTGNQPQHF
cdr3_nt: TGTGCCAGCAGTGACTCGACAGGGAATCAGCCCCAGCATTTT

j_call: TRBJ2-3
cdr3_length: 16
clone_size: NA
d_call: TRBD2
v_call: TRBV27
cdr3_aa: CASSPQTSGRLVTQYF
cdr3_nt: TGTGCCAGCAGTCCGCAGACTAGCGGGAGGTTGGTTACGCAGTATTTT

j_call: TRBJ1-4
cdr3_length: 14
clone_size: once
d_call: TRBD1
v_call: TRBV2
cdr3_aa: CASSPRDRGEKLFF
cdr3_nt: TGTGCCAGCAGTCCCCGGGACAGGGGCGAAAAACTGTTTTTT

j_call: TRBJ1-2
cdr3_length: 13
clone_size: once
d_call: TRBD1
v_call: TRBV19
cdr3_aa: CASSFRDRGGYTF
cdr3_nt: TGTGCCAGTAGCTTCCGGGACAGGGGTGGCTACACCTTC

j_call: TRBJ1-6
cdr3_length: 16
clone_size: NA
d_call: NA
v_call: TRBV4-1
cdr3_aa: CASRALARGYNSPLHF
cdr3_nt: TGCGCCAGCAGGGCCCTGGCCAGGGGTTATAATTCACCCCTCCACTTT

j_call: TRBJ1-2
cdr3_length: 12
clone_size: NA
d_call: NA
v_call: TRBV7-8
cdr3_aa: CASSLAAGGYTF
cdr3_nt: TGTGCCAGCAGCTTAGCTGCAGGAGGCTACACCTTC

j_call: TRBJ1-1
cdr3_length: 14
clone_size: NA
d_call: NA
v_call: TRBV12-5
cdr3_aa: CASGLVPNRVGAFF
cdr3_nt: TGTGCTAGTGGTTTGGTACCCAACAGGGTTGGAGCTTTCTTT

j_call: TRBJ1-5
cdr3_length: 15
clone_size: once
d_call: NA
v_call: TRBV3-1/TRBV3-2
cdr3_aa: CASSQEGVRDQPQHF
cdr3_nt: TGTGCCAGCAGCCAAGAAGGGGTTAGGGATCAGCCCCAGCATTTT

j_call: TRBJ1-2
cdr3_length: 14
clone_size: NA
d_call: TRBD1
v_call: TRBV5-4
cdr3_aa: CASSQDRGSYGYTF
cdr3_nt: TGTGCCAGCAGCCAGGACAGGGGAAGCTATGGCTACACCTTC

j_call: TRBJ1-5
cdr3_length: 12
clone_size: NA
d_call: NA
v_call: TRBV28
cdr3_aa: CASSLKGLPQHF
cdr3_nt: TGTGCCAGCAGTTTAAAAGGGTTGCCCCAGCATTTT

j_call: TRBJ2-5
cdr3_length: 13
clone_size: NA
d_call: NA
v_call: TRBV2
cdr3_aa: CASSERWEETQYF
cdr3_nt: TGTGCCAGCAGTGAAAGGTGGGAAGAGACCCAGTACTTC

j_call: TRBJ2-1
cdr3_length: 15
clone_size: NA
d_call: NA
v_call: TRBV27
cdr3_aa: CASSATGPTYNEQFF
cdr3_nt: TGTGCCAGCAGCGCAACAGGGCCCACTTACAATGAGCAGTTCTTC

j_call: TRBJ1-2
cdr3_length: 12
clone_size: NA
d_call: NA
v_call: TRBV5-1
cdr3_aa: CASSYEGVGYTF
cdr3_nt: TGCGCCAGCAGCTACGAGGGGGTTGGCTACACCTTC

j_call: TRBJ1-5
cdr3_length: 15
clone_size: once
d_call: NA
v_call: TRBV5-8
cdr3_aa: CASSLVPGGNQPQHF
cdr3_nt: TGTGCCAGCAGCTTGGTGCCCGGGGGCAATCAGCCCCAGCATTTT

j_call: TRBJ2-7
cdr3_length: 13
clone_size: NA
d_call: NA
v_call: TRBV10-2
cdr3_aa: CASSEGGRSRQYF
cdr3_nt: TGCGCCAGCAGTGAAGGGGGTCGTTCTAGGCAGTACTTC

j_call: TRBJ2-2
cdr3_length: 18
clone_size: NA
d_call: TRBD2
v_call: TRBV19
cdr3_aa: CASSILTGLAGVGGELFF
cdr3_nt: TGTGCCAGTAGTATACTAACGGGACTAGCGGGAGTCGGAGGGGAGCTGTTTTTT

j_call: TRBJ1-6
cdr3_length: 13
clone_size: few
d_call: NA
v_call: TRBV5-1
cdr3_aa: CASSPANNSPLHF
cdr3_nt: TGCGCCAGCAGCCCGGCTAATAATTCACCCCTCCACTTT

j_call: TRBJ2-2
cdr3_length: 16
clone_size: NA
d_call: NA
v_call: TRBV19
cdr3_aa: CASTKEGQGNTGELFF
cdr3_nt: TGTGCCAGTACTAAAGAGGGGCAGGGAAACACCGGGGAGCTGTTTTTT

j_call: TRBJ1-5
cdr3_length: 17
clone_size: NA
d_call: NA
v_call: TRBV23-1
cdr3_aa: CASSQLLGDGSNQPQHF
cdr3_nt: TGCGCCAGCAGTCAATTGTTGGGGGATGGTAGCAATCAGCCCCAGCATTTT

j_call: TRBJ1-3
cdr3_length: 13
clone_size: NA
d_call: NA
v_call: TRBV6-5
cdr3_aa: CASSYDGSNTIYF
cdr3_nt: TGTGCCAGCAGTTACGACGGATCAAACACCATATATTTT

j_call: TRBJ2-1
cdr3_length: 15
clone_size: NA
d_call: TRBD2
v_call: TRBV5-1
cdr3_aa: CASSPFAGGPGEQFF
cdr3_nt: TGCGCCAGCAGCCCCTTTGCGGGAGGGCCGGGTGAGCAGTTCTTC

j_call: TRBJ2-1
cdr3_length: 15
clone_size: NA
d_call: TRBD2
v_call: TRBV29-1
cdr3_aa: CSVWGGTPSYNEQFF
cdr3_nt: TGCAGCGTCTGGGGGGGGACTCCCTCCTACAATGAGCAGTTCTTC

j_call: TRBJ1-2
cdr3_length: 12
clone_size: NA
d_call: NA
v_call: TRBV11-3
cdr3_aa: CASSLNGGGYTF
cdr3_nt: TGTGCCAGCAGCTTAAATGGGGGCGGCTACACCTTC

j_call: TRBJ1-1
cdr3_length: 11
clone_size: NA
d_call: NA
v_call: TRBV19
cdr3_aa: CASIRSTEAFF
cdr3_nt: TGTGCCAGTATTCGTAGCACTGAAGCTTTCTTT

j_call: TRBJ1-2
cdr3_length: 13
clone_size: NA
d_call: NA
v_call: TRBV6-4
cdr3_aa: CASSGTGLYGYTF
cdr3_nt: TGTGCCAGCAGTGGCACGGGTCTCTATGGCTACACCTTC